These 5 T cell receptor beta chains came from one sample sequenced in a study of beta chain features in type 1 diabetes. Isolated RNA was reverse transcribed in full, so expressed TCRB transcripts were sequenced. Clones were read by immunoSEQ multiplex PCR, and TCRdb kept only the in-frame ones, dropping some. The repertoire includes 300,000 to 350,000 clones, approximately 8.2% of them detected once, and around 0.45% sits in the top ten. Sequences were obtained from central memory CD4+ T cells from blood. All receptors come from a woman in her late teens or twenties in good health.

This clone was counted at least ten times. In the same sample, other DNA sequences code for this CDR3. The genes are TRBV7-9 and TRBJ2-7, with D unresolved. CDR1 and CDR2 (germline): SEHNR, FQNEAQ (reference sequence). The CDR3 covers 11 residues. V lost 5 bases and J 1 base, leaving 3 bases between the germline ends. The CDR3 region is CASSRSYEQYF. Here the CDR3 DNA reads TGTGCCAGCAGCAGGTCCTACGAGCAGTACTTC.

The DNA of the CDR3 is TGCAGCGTTTCTAGCGGGAGTTTGGAGACCCAGTACTTC. Its translation: CSVSSGSLETQYF. The chain has TRBV29-1 and TRBJ2-5; 10 bases line up with TRBD2. Trimming cost V 5 bases and J 5 bases; bases outside gene matches: 5. The CDR3 runs to 13 residues. Germline CDR1 SQVTM, CDR2 ANQGSEA.

This clone occurred many times. CDR3 amino acids: CASRKGVYEQYF. The CDR3 region has the DNA TGTGCCAGCAGAAAAGGGGTTTACGAGCAGTACTTC. The chain has TRBV6-6 and TRBJ2-7, with D perhaps TRBD1 (5 bases). CDR1 and CDR2 (germline): MNHNY, SVGAGI (reference sequence). V shed 6 bases and J shed 4 bases, with 10 bases lying between them. This CDR3 region has 12 residues.

This clone occurred a few times. The chain joins TRBV29-1 to TRBJ1-1; D is possibly TRBD1 (5 bases). Germline CDR1 is SQVTM and CDR2 is ANQGSEA. CDR3 length: 11 amino acids. The ends were cut back, 7 bases at V and 3 bases at J, with 9 bases in the middle. The DNA of the CDR3 is TGCAGCGCCCGGGGGGACACTGAAGCTTTCTTT. Translating it yields CSARGDTEAFF.

The sample holds a few counts of this clone. For the CDR3, the DNA is TGTGCCAGCAGCTCAGGACTAGCCTACGAGCAGTACTTC. Residues: CASSSGLAYEQYF. V is TRBV11-1 and J is TRBJ2-7, with 7 bases identical to TRBD2. The CDR3 totals 13 residues. CDR1 and CDR2 from the germline V gene are SGHAT and FQDESV (reference sequence). J was trimmed by 2 bases and V by 4 bases; bases with no gene match: 2.